The 18 T cell receptor beta chains reported below all come from one sample, sequenced in a study of T cell changes during pregnancy in multiple sclerosis. Sequenced by immunoSEQ multiplex PCR; TCRdb stores in-frame clones only, minus some. Of more than 55,000 clones in the sample, 75% to 95% were seen once. This specimen consisted of peripheral blood, obtained in the third trimester of pregnancy. Receptors were obtained from a female donor in good health, enrolled as a control in a pregnancy study.

The rearrangement joins TRBV5-5 to TRBJ1-5; the D gene is possibly TRBD1 (5 bases). The CDR3 length is 15 residues. Germline V gives CDR1 SGHKS, CDR2 YYEKEE (reference sequence). Between the trimmed V and J ends, which lost 3 bases and 2 bases, there was a span of 12 bases. The CDR3 is CASSSEGIGNQPQHF. The CDR3 nucleotides read TGTGCCAGCAGCTCGGAGGGGATCGGCAATCAGCCCCAGCATTTT.

The chain couples TRBV18 to TRBJ1-2; D uncertain. The CDR3 is 14 amino acids. Germline V lookup: CDR1 KGHSH, CDR2 LQKENI. The V gene lost 3 bases and the J gene lost 7 bases, with 15 bases spanning the gap. The CDR3 DNA is TGTGCCAGCTCACCCCCAGGATTGGTTTTTGGCTACACCTTC. This sequence encodes CASSPPGLVFGYTF.

The chain combines TRBV5-6 with TRBJ2-7; 15 positions match TRBD2. This CDR3 region has 16 residues. The germline V gene has CDR1 SGHDT and CDR2 YYEEEE. The junction had 3 bases not matched to a gene; V was cut back by 4 bases and J by 1 base. DNA of the CDR3: TGTGCCAGCAGCCTCGGGACTAGCGGGAGGTCCTACGAGCAGTACTTC. This codes for CASSLGTSGRSYEQYF. Variable domain in full (rest from reference TRBV5-6 and TRBJ2-7): DAGVTQSPTHLIKTRGQQVTLRCSPKSGHDTVSWYQQALGQGPQFIFQYYEEEERQRGNFPDRFSGHQFPNYSSELNVNALLLGDSALYLCASSLGTSGRSYEQYFGPGTRLTVT.

The chain joins TRBV30 to TRBJ2-1; perhaps TRBD1 as D (7 bases). This CDR3 comprises 12 residues. The V gene's germline CDR1 is GTSNPN and CDR2 SVGIG (reference sequence). Between the trimmed V and J ends, which lost 8 bases and 8 bases, there was a span of 16 bases. CDR3 sequence reads: CAIQGPGDEQFF. The CDR3 region has the DNA TGTGCCATACAGGGGCCGGGAGATGAGCAGTTCTTC.

The chain combines TRBV7-8 with TRBJ1-1, with 7 positions matching TRBD1. This CDR3 comprises 13 residues. V dropped 3 bases and J dropped 3; count of bases not matched to a gene: 1. CDR1 SGHVS and CDR2 FQNEAQ come from the germline V gene. For the CDR3, the DNA is TGTGCCAGCAGCTTCCAGGGGGACACTGAAGCTTTCTTT. Amino acid sequence: CASSFQGDTEAFF.

The chain employs TRBV2 and TRBJ2-2, with D maybe TRBD2 (7 bases). This CDR3 is built from 14 residues. Germline CDR1 is SNHLY and CDR2 is FYNNEI. V lost 8 bases and J 5 bases, leaving 15 bases between the germline ends. CDR3 region: CASGLGGRTGELFF. The CDR3 DNA is TGTGCCAGCGGTCTCGGGGGGCGGACCGGGGAGCTGTTTTTT.

The V call is TRBV7-8, the J call TRBJ2-2; 10 bases agree with TRBD2. Losses at the gene ends were 3 bases for V and 6 bases for J; bases not matched to a gene: 4. Germline V gene data show CDR1 as SGHVS and CDR2 as FQNEAQ. The CDR3 spans 15 residues. The CDR3 here is CASSFPSGSPGELFF. The CDR3, as DNA: TGTGCCAGCAGCTTCCCTAGCGGGAGCCCCGGGGAGCTGTTTTTT.

This chain connects TRBV5-1 to TRBJ2-5; TRBD2 matches at 8 bases. The CDR3 is made up of 16 amino acids. Germline-derived CDR1 and CDR2 are SGHRS and YFSETQ. The junction had 8 bases not matched to a gene; V was cut back by 0 bases and J by 4 bases. In DNA, the CDR3 is TGCGCCAGCAGCTTGGCCTCTGGTCTAGCGGGAGAGACCCAGTACTTC. Translation gives CASSLASGLAGETQYF.

The rearrangement uses TRBV27 and TRBJ1-1; 7 bases match TRBD1. Unmatched junction bases numbered 8, after V lost 2 bases and J lost 11 bases. Germline V gene sequence: CDR1 MNHEY, CDR2 SMNVEV (reference sequence). CDR3 size: 13 residues. The DNA of the CDR3 is TGTGCCAGCAGTTTAAGGGGGCGCGGCTTGGCTTTCTTT. It specifies CASSLRGRGLAFF.

The chain links TRBV7-9 to TRBJ1-3, with a weak D call TRBD1 (5 bases). V lost 2 bases and J lost 2, with 10 bases in between. This CDR3 is built from 15 residues. The germline CDR1 and CDR2 sequences are SEHNR and FQNEAQ (reference sequence). CDR3 in amino acids: CASSLPPTAGNTIYF. As DNA, the CDR3 is TGTGCCAGCAGCTTACCCCCGACAGCTGGAAACACCATATATTTT.

In its sample, this clone was seen once. The rearrangement joins TRBV9 to TRBJ1-5; 10 bases are shared with TRBD1. Germline CDR1 SGDLS, CDR2 YYNGEE. The CDR3 runs to 18 residues. The V segment lost 6 bases and the J segment 1 base; nucleotides outside the gene matches: 13. The CDR3: CASTHGTGARVSNQPQHF. CDR3 nucleotide sequence: TGTGCCAGCACCCATGGGACAGGGGCACGGGTAAGCAATCAGCCCCAGCATTTT.

The chain joins TRBV6-4 to TRBJ2-1; the match to TRBD2 covers 16 bases. Losses at the gene ends were 4 bases for V and 9 bases for J; bases not matched to a gene: 9. Germline V CDR1 and CDR2: MRHNA, SNTAGT. The CDR3 consists of 17 residues. The CDR3 is CASSAGGLAGGRVEQFF. The CDR3 nucleotides read TGTGCCAGCAGTGCAGGGGGACTAGCGGGGGGGCGAGTTGAGCAGTTCTTC.

The genes are TRBV7-9 and TRBJ1-5; a possible D gene is TRBD1 (6 bases). The CDR3 runs 16 residues. Germline V gene lookup returns CDR1 SEHNR and CDR2 FQNEAQ (reference sequence). Trimming shortened V by 5 bases and J by 1 base, and 15 bases separated the two germline ends. CDR3 coding DNA: TGTGCCAGCAGCCCAACAGGGCTCGTGAGCAATCAGCCCCAGCATTTT. Its protein is CASSPTGLVSNQPQHF.

The CDR3, as DNA: TGTGCCAGCAGCTTTATCAGGAGGGCGCCGCACACTGAAGCTTTCTTT. This translates into CASSFIRRAPHTEAFF. J is TRBJ1-1 and V is TRBV5-6; D is ambiguous. V was cut by 2 bases and J by 3 bases, with 17 bases left in between. This CDR3 spans 16 amino acids. CDR1 and CDR2 from the germline V gene are SGHDT and YYEEEE.

Written as DNA, the CDR3 is TGTGCCGCAGGACTAGAAGGGCAAGAGACCCAGTACTTC. Its translation: CAAGLEGQETQYF. The chain combines TRBV10-3 with TRBJ2-5; 7 bases are a match to TRBD2. CDR1 is ENHRY and CDR2 is SYGVKD in the germline V gene. The CDR3 is 13 amino acids. Losses at the gene ends were 11 bases for V and 2 bases for J; bases not matched to a gene: 8.

J is TRBJ1-6 and V is TRBV4-1; D remains unclear. The germline V gene has CDR1 MGHRA and CDR2 YSYEKL. This CDR3 has 14 amino acids. V lost 1 base to trimming and J lost 6 bases, with 7 bases between them. The CDR3 reads CASSQGIANSPLHF. The CDR3, as DNA: TGCGCCAGCAGCCAAGGAATAGCTAATTCACCCCTCCACTTT.

This clone has just a few counts. The rearrangement joins TRBV10-3 to TRBJ2-1, with 10 bases fitting TRBD2. This CDR3 has 14 amino acids. Germline lookup yields CDR1 ENHRY and CDR2 SYGVKD. V lost 10 bases to trimming and J lost 5 bases; unmatched junction nucleotides: 8. The CDR3 coding sequence is TGTGCCACCACCATCCTAGCGGGGGACAATGAGCAGTTCTTC. Translated: CATTILAGDNEQFF.

J is TRBJ2-5 and V is TRBV12-5, with TRBD1 identical over 8 bases. CDR1 is LGHNT, CDR2 FRNRAP, per germline. J gave up 5 bases and V 1 base, and 6 bases lay outside the gene matches. The CDR3 runs to 15 residues. The CDR3 DNA reads as TGTGCTAGTGGTTTGGCGACGGGACAGGCGGAGACCCAGTACTTC. Its translation is CASGLATGQAETQYF.